Described below is a single T cell receptor (beta chain) sequence and its context. Its antigen is as yet unknown. A much larger clone differs by one base, so this may be a read error. In the same sample, other DNA sequences code for this CDR3. These data are taken from a study of shared clonotypes between healthy human individuals. Study-level background: Donors consisted of two women and three men between 18 and 49. The study, taken as a whole, reports: The low donor count limited represented genetic and exposure-history diversity. Some clonotypes were shared by all four sorted-subset donors, while others were not shared. The non-shared ones had lower generation probabilities than the shared ones.

The V and J ends lost 0 bases and 4 bases respectively, with 1 base between them. This CDR3 contains 11 residues. Per the germline V gene, CDR1 is SGHAT and CDR2 is FQNNGV. The study ran the assay at deep level. The protocol was immunoSEQ multiplex PCR, while the TCRdb copy is restricted to in-frame clones and leaves out a portion. This table has over 2 million clones, roughly 95% appearing once. Naive CD8 cells lacked CD45RO and underwent positive selection for CCR7, leaving out terminally differentiated effector memory CD45RA+ cells. The chain recombines TRBV11-2 with TRBJ2-7; the D is unclear. This clonotype originated in a man younger than 35 in good health. Sequenced input: naive CD8+ T cells sorted from blood. CDR3 in amino acids: CASSLEYEQYF. The CDR3 coding sequence is TGTGCCAGCAGCTTAGAGTACGAGCAGTACTTC. The full variable domain, with the rest looked up from reference TRBV11-2 and TRBJ2-7, is EAGVAQSPRYKIIEKRQSVAFWCNPISGHATLYWYQQILGQGPKLLIQFQNNGVVDDSQLPKDRFSAERLKGVDSTLKIQPAKLEDSAVYLCASSLEYEQYFGPGTRLTVT.